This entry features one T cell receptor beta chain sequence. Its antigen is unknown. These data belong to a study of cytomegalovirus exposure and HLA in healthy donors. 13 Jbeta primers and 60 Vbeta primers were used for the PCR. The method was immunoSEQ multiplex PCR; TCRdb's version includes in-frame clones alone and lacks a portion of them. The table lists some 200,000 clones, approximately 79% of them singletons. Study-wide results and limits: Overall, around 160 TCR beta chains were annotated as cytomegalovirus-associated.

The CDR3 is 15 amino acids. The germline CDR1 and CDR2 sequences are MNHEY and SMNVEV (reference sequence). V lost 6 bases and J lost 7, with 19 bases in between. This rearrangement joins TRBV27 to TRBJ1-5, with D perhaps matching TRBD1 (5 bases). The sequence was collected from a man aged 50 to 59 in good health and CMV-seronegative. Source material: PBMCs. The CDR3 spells CASSPIMGREQPQHF. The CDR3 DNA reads TGTGCCAGCAGCCCAATAATGGGGCGGGAACAGCCCCAGCATTTT.